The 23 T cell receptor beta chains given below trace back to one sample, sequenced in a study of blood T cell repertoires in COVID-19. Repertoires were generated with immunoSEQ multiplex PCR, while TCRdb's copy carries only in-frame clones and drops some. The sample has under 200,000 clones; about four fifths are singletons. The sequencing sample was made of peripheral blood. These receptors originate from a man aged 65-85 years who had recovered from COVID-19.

The CDR3 spells CASSLSGPGELFF. The CDR3 DNA is TGTGCCAGCAGCTTGTCGGGTCCCGGGGAGCTGTTTTTT. J is TRBJ2-2 and V is TRBV5-4; D call uncertain. This CDR3 region has 13 residues. Between the trimmed V and J ends, which lost 1 base and 6 bases, there was a span of 7 bases. The germline gives CDR1 SGHNT, CDR2 YYREEE (reference sequence).

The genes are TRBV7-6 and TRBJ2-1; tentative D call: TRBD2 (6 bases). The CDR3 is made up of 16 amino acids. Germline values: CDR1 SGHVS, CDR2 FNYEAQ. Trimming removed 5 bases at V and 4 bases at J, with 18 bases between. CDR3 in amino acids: CASSPMLGGGYNEQFF. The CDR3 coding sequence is TGTGCCAGCAGCCCTATGCTGGGGGGAGGATACAATGAGCAGTTCTTC.

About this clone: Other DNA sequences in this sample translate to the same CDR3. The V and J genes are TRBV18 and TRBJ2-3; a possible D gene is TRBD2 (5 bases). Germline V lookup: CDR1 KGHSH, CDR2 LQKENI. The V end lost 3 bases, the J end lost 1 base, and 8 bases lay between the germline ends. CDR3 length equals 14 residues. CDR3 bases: TGTGCCAGCTCACCGCAGAGGGGCACAGATACGCAGTATTTT. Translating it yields CASSPQRGTDTQYF.

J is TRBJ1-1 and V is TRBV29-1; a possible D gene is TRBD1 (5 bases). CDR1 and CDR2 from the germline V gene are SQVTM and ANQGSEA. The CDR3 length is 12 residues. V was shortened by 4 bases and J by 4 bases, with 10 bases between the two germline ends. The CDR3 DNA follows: TGCAGCGTTGTTGCAGGGCCCACTGAAGCTTTCTTT. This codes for CSVVAGPTEAFF.

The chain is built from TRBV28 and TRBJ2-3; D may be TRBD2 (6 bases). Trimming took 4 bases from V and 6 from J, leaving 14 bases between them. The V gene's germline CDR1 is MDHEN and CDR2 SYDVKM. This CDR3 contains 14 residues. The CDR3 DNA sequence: TGTGCCAGCAGTTCCCCGACTAGTTGGGATACGCAGTATTTT. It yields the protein CASSSPTSWDTQYF.

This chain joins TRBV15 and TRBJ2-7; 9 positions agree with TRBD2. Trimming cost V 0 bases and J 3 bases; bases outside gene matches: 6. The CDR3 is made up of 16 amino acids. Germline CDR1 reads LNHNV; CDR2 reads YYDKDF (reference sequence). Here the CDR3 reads CATSRDYSSGNYEQYF. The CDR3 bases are TGTGCCACCAGCAGAGACTATTCTAGCGGGAACTACGAGCAGTACTTC.

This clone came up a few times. The chain's CDR3 is CASSPQVGIFGEQYF. CDR3 DNA: TGTGCCAGCAGCCCCCAGGTCGGGATTTTTGGGGAGCAGTACTTC. The gene calls are TRBV3-1 (or the pseudogene TRBV3-2) and TRBJ2-7; possibly TRBD2 for D (5 bases). Looked up from germline, CDR1 is LGHDT and CDR2 is YNNKEL (reference sequence). This CDR3 is built from 15 residues. Trimming removed 4 bases at V and 7 bases at J, with 20 bases between.

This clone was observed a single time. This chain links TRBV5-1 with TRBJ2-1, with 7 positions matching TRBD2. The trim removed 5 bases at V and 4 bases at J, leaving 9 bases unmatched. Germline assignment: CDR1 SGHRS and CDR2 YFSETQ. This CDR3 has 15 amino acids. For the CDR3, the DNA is TGCGCCAGCAGTTACGAAGTAGCGGGTTACAATGAGCAGTTCTTC. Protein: CASSYEVAGYNEQFF.

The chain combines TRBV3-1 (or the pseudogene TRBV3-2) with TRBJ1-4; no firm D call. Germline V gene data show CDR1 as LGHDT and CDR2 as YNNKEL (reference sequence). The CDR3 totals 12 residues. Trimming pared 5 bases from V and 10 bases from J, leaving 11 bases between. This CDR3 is CASSTYYGKLFF. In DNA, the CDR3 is TGTGCCAGCAGCACCTACTACGGAAAACTGTTTTTT.

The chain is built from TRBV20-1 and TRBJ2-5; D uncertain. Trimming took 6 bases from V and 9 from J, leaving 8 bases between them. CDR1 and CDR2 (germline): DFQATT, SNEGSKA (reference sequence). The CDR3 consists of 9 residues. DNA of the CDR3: TGCAGTGCCCCGGAGTCCCAGTACTTC. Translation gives CSAPESQYF.

This CDR3 is CSVEEGGQDTQYF. For the CDR3, the DNA is TGCAGCGTTGAAGAGGGGGGGCAAGATACGCAGTATTTT. The V gene is TRBV29-1, the J gene TRBJ2-3, with D possibly matching TRBD2 (7 bases). Germline CDR1 reads SQVTM; CDR2 reads ANQGSEA. V lost 0 bases and J 5 bases, leaving 9 bases between the germline ends. The CDR3 sequence is 13 residues long.

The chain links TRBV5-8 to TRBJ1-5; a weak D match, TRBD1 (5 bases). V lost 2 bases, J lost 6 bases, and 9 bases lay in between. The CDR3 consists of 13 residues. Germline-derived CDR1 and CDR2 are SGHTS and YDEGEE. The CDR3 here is CASSFGGGQPQHF. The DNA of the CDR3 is TGTGCCAGCAGCTTCGGGGGAGGTCAGCCCCAGCATTTT.

CDR3 region: CASSVQGDYGYTF. CDR3 in DNA: TGTGCCAGCAGCGTCCAGGGCGACTATGGCTACACCTTC. The V and J genes are TRBV9 and TRBJ1-2, with D possibly TRBD1 on 5 matching bases. The V and J ends lost 2 bases and 3 bases respectively, with 8 bases between them. The CDR3 has 13 residues. Germline loops: CDR1 SGDLS, CDR2 YYNGEE.

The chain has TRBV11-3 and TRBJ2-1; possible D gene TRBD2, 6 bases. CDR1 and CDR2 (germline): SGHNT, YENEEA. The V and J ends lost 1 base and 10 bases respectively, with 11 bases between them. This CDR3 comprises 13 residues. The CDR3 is CASSLASEKEQFF. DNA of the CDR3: TGTGCCAGCAGCTTAGCTAGCGAAAAAGAGCAGTTCTTC. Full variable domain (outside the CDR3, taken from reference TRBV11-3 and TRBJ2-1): EAGVVQSPRYKIIEKKQPVAFWCNPISGHNTLYWYLQNLGQGPELLIRYENEEAVDDSQLPKDRFSAERLKGVDSTLKIQPAELGDSAVYLCASSLASEKEQFFGPGTRLTVL.

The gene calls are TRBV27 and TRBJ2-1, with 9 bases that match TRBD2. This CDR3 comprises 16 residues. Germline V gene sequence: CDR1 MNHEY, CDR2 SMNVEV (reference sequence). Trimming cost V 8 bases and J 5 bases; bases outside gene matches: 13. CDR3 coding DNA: TGTGCCAGCGGGGAAATAGCGGGAGCCCCAAACAATGAGCAGTTCTTC. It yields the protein CASGEIAGAPNNEQFF.

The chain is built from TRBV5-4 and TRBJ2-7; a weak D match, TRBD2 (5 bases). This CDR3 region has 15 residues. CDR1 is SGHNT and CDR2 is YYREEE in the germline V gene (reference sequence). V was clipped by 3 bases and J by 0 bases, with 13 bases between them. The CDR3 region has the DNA TGTGCCAGCAGCTCCGCCAAAGAGGGCTCCTACGAGCAGTACTTC. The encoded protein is CASSSAKEGSYEQYF.

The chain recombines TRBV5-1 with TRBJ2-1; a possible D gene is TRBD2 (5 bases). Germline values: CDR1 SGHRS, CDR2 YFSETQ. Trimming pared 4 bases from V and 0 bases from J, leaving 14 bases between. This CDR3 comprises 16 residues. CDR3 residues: CASSPGIFSSYNEQFF. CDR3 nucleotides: TGCGCCAGCAGCCCCGGGATATTTAGCTCCTACAATGAGCAGTTCTTC.

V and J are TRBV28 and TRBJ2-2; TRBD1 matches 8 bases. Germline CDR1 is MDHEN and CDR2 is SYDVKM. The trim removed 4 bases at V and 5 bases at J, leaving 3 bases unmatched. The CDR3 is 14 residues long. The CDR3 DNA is TGTGCCAGCAGTTCGACAGGGGAGACCGGGGAGCTGTTTTTT. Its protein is CASSSTGETGELFF.

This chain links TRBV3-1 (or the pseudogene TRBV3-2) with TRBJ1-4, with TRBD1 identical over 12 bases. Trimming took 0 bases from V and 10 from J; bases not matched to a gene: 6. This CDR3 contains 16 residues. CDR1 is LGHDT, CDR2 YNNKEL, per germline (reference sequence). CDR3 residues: CASSQDLGTGGGKLFF. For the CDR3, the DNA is TGTGCCAGCAGCCAAGATCTCGGGACAGGGGGCGGAAAACTGTTTTTT.

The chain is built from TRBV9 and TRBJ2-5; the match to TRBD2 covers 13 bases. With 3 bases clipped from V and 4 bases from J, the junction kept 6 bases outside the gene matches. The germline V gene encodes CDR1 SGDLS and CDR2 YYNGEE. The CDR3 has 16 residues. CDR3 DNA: TGTGCCAGCAGCGAAAGACTAGCGGGAGGTGGAGAGACCCAGTACTTC. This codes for CASSERLAGGGETQYF.

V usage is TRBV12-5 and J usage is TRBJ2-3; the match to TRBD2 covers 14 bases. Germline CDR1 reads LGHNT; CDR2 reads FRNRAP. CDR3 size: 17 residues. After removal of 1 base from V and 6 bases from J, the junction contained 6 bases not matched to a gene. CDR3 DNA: TGTGCTAGTGGTTTGGCGGGACTAGCGGGAGCGGGGGATACGCAGTATTTT. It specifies CASGLAGLAGAGDTQYF.

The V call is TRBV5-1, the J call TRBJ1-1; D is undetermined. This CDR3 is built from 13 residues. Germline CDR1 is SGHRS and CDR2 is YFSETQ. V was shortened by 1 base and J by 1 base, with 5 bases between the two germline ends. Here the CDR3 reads CASSLRENTEAFF. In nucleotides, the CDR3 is TGCGCCAGCAGCTTGCGAGAGAACACTGAAGCTTTCTTT.

DNA of the CDR3: TGTGCCACCAGCAGAGTTGGACTAGCGACCTACGAGCAGTACTTC. It translates to CATSRVGLATYEQYF. The chain links TRBV15 to TRBJ2-7; 9 bases match TRBD2. CDR1 and CDR2 (germline): LNHNV, YYDKDF (reference sequence). V lost 1 base to trimming and J lost 2 bases; unmatched junction nucleotides: 3. The CDR3 has 15 residues.